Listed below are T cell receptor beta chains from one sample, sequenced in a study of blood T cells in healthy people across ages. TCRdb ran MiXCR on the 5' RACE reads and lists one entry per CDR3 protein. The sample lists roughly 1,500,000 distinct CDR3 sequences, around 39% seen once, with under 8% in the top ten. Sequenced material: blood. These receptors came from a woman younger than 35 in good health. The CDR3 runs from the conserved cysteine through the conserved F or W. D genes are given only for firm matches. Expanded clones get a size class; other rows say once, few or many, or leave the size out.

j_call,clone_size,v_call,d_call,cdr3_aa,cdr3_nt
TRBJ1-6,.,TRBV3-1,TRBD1,CASSQDPRDRGNSPLHF,TGTGCCAGCAGCCAAGACCCCCGGGACAGGGGCAATTCACCCCTCCACTTT
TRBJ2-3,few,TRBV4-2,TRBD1,CASSQDGTGADTQYF,TGTGCCAGCAGCCAAGACGGGACAGGGGCAGATACGCAGTATTTT
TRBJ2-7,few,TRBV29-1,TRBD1,CSVRDPGQGQDEQYF,TGCAGCGTCCGGGACCCAGGACAGGGGCAGGACGAGCAGTACTTC
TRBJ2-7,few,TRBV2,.,CASSGTTHYEQYF,TGTGCCAGCAGTGGGACGACCCACTACGAGCAGTACTTC
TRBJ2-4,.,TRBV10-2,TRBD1,CASLVSRGIYNEQYF,TGCGCCAGCTTGGTTAGCAGGGGGATATACAATGAGCAGTACTTC
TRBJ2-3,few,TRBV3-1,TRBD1,CASRQKDRGLTDTQYF,TGTGCCAGCAGGCAAAAAGACAGGGGGCTGACAGATACGCAGTATTTT
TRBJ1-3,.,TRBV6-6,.,CASSTTVSGNTIYF,TGTGCCAGCAGTACGACAGTCTCTGGAAACACCATATATTTT
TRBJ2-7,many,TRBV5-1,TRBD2,CASSFLAGGSYEQYF,TGCGCCAGCAGCTTTCTAGCGGGAGGATCCTACGAGCAGTACTTC
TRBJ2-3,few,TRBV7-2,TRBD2,CASRRRGGRTDTQYF,TGTGCCAGCCGCCGACGGGGGGGCCGCACAGATACGCAGTATTTT
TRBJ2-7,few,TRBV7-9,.,CASSPRGTLSYEQYF,TGTGCCAGCAGCCCCCGAGGGACATTATCCTACGAGCAGTACTTC
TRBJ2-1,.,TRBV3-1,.,CASSPGLAEGASYNEQFF,TGTGCCAGCAGCCCAGGGCTAGCGGAGGGGGCATCCTACAATGAGCAGTTCTTC
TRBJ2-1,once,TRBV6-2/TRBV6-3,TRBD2,CVSSPGLAGRHEQFF,TGTGTCAGCAGCCCCGGACTAGCGGGGCGGCATGAGCAGTTCTTC
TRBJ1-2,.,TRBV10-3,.,CAISEDSNYGYTF,TGTGCCATCAGTGAAGATAGCAACTATGGCTACACCTTC
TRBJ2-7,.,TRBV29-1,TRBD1,CSVSMGTGVGEQYF,TGCAGCGTGTCGATGGGGACAGGGGTTGGCGAGCAGTACTTC
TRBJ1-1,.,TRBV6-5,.,CASKNSGTSNTEAFF,TGTGCCAGCAAAAATTCCGGGACATCGAACACTGAAGCTTTCTTT